The TCR beta chain described here comes from a study of shared clonotypes between healthy human individuals. Findings of the study overall: Compared with clonotypes that all four donors shared, non-shared clonotypes had lower generation probabilities. Sampling involved blood alone; tissue repertoires likely differ.

Recent vaccinations or acute infections were absent in the healthy HIV-negative adult donors. The DNA input per sorted-subset replicate PCR was about 0.2 ug, corresponding to tens of thousands of T cell genomes. The data were produced by immunoSEQ multiplex PCR, yet TCRdb's version contains in-frame clones alone and is incomplete. The sample carries more than 2,000,000 clones, 85% to 95% recorded once. About this clone: Its antigen is as yet unknown.

CDR1 is SEHNR and CDR2 is FQNEAQ in the germline V gene (reference sequence). The length of the CDR3 is 15 residues. J lost 0 bases, V lost 5 bases, and 5 bases had no gene match. This receptor was identified in a man aged 18 to 29 in good health. Some clones in this sample may be carry-over from other donors' samples. The chain employs TRBV7-9 and TRBJ2-3, with TRBD1 identical over 7 bases. Material for sequencing was naive CD4+ T cells from PBMCs. Subset: CD45RA+ positively selected. For the CDR3, the DNA is TGTGCCAGCAGCAGCCAGGGGGTTAGCACAGATACGCAGTATTTT. Encoded protein: CASSSQGVSTDTQYF.